This entry lists 7 T cell receptor beta chains sequenced from one sample in a study of cytomegalovirus exposure and HLA in healthy donors. 13 Jbeta primers and 60 Vbeta primers were used for the PCR. Clones were read by immunoSEQ multiplex PCR, and TCRdb kept only the in-frame ones, dropping some. The sample lists some 76,000 clones, 70% to 85% occurring once. Sequenced sample: PBMCs. The receptors were sampled from a woman in her forties or fifties in good health and CMV-seronegative.

J is TRBJ1-1 and V is TRBV27; no reliable D call. The CDR3 is 12 amino acids. Trimming pared 6 bases from V and 4 bases from J, leaving 9 bases between. The germline V gene has CDR1 MNHEY and CDR2 SMNVEV (reference sequence). CDR3 bases: TGTGCCAGCAGGGGAGGGAGCACTGAAGCTTTCTTT. Its translation is CASRGGSTEAFF.

V is TRBV11-2 and J is TRBJ1-1; the D is unclear. Trimming stripped 3 bases from V and 1 base from J, with 9 bases between. This CDR3 is 14 amino acids long. Germline CDR1 and CDR2: SGHAT and FQNNGV. The CDR3 sequence: CASSLLIGNTEAFF. DNA of the CDR3: TGTGCCAGCAGCTTGCTCATCGGGAACACTGAAGCTTTCTTT.

The chain carries TRBV10-3 and TRBJ2-5, with D perhaps matching TRBD2 (6 bases). Germline assignment: CDR1 ENHRY and CDR2 SYGVKD. The CDR3 runs to 14 residues. The V end lost 3 bases, the J end lost 3 bases, and 11 bases lay between the germline ends. CDR3 bases: TGTGCCATCAGTGACCTTGGAGGGAAAGAGACCCAGTACTTC. This encodes CAISDLGGKETQYF.

Only a few counts were recorded for this clone. J is TRBJ2-1 and V is TRBV6-1; D is perhaps TRBD2 (6 bases). V shed 6 bases and J shed 0 bases, with 12 bases lying between them. The CDR3 is 15 amino acids. In germline, CDR1 is MNHNS, CDR2 SASEGT. The CDR3 reads CASREGQSSYNEQFF. The CDR3 DNA is TGTGCCAGCAGGGAGGGCCAAAGCTCCTACAATGAGCAGTTCTTC.

The V call is TRBV2, the J call TRBJ2-7; no firm D call. Trimming pared 3 bases from V and 2 bases from J, leaving 2 bases between. The CDR3 runs 11 residues. Per the germline V gene, CDR1 is SNHLY and CDR2 is FYNNEI. The CDR3, as DNA: TGTGCCAGCAGTGATACCTACGAGCAGTACTTC. It translates to CASSDTYEQYF. Full variable domain (missing parts from reference TRBV2 and TRBJ2-7): EPEVTQTPSHQVTQMGQEVILRCVPISNHLYFYWYRQILGQKVEFLVSFYNNEISEKSEIFDDQFSVERPDGSNFTLKIRSTKLEDSAMYFCASSDTYEQYFGPGTRLTVT.

This clone came up once. J is TRBJ2-2 and V is TRBV23-1; 7 bases map to TRBD1. TRBV23-1 is an ORF; its function is uncertain. This CDR3 is 17 amino acids long. V shed 6 bases, J shed 4 bases, and the junction held 14 bases outside the gene matches. The chain's CDR3 is CASSPTRGTVGTGELFF. DNA for the CDR3: TGCGCCAGCAGCCCAACGAGGGGGACAGTGGGCACCGGGGAGCTGTTTTTT.

This chain links TRBV5-1 with TRBJ2-3, with 8 bases aligning to TRBD1. Germline V gives CDR1 SGHRS, CDR2 YFSETQ. Trimming removed 0 bases from V and 1 base from J; junction bases left unmatched: 13. The CDR3 is 19 amino acids. CDR3 region: CASSLASGGSAIRTDTQYF. The CDR3 bases are TGCGCCAGCAGCTTGGCCTCAGGGGGCTCGGCTATCCGCACAGATACGCAGTATTTT.